The T cell receptor (beta chain) under discussion was sequenced for a study of early T cells in non-severe SARS-CoV-2 infection. CDR3 length equals 14 residues. Germline CDR1 reads MNHEY; CDR2 reads SVGEGT. The ends were cut back, 6 bases at V and 5 bases at J, with 13 bases in the middle. Attached unique molecular identifiers marked individual cDNA molecules. TCRdb itself ran the 5' RACE reads through MiXCR, one entry per CDR3 protein. The sample lists around 37,000 distinct CDR3 sequences, about 8.2% occurring once. By share, this clonotype counts as medium-sized. This clonotype was obtained from an adult who was a healthcare worker with PCR-confirmed SARS-CoV-2 infection or an uninfected control (not recorded which). The chain uses TRBV6-2 or TRBV6-3 and TRBJ2-2; possible D gene TRBD1, 5 bases. The sample taken for sequencing was whole blood. In DNA form, the CDR3 reads TGTGCCAGCAGGTGGCACAGACAGACCGGGGAGCTGTTTTTT. It yields the protein CASRWHRQTGELFF.